A selection of T cell receptor beta chains follows, all from one sample in a study of shared clonotypes between healthy human individuals. Only in-frame clones appear in the TCRdb table, and some are missing; sequencing was by immunoSEQ multiplex PCR. The data show about 460,000 clones, with roughly four fifths seen just once and approximately 12% held by the top ten. The sample taken for sequencing was PBMCs. Receptors originate from a middle-aged woman in good health. Some clones in this sample may be carry-over from other donors' samples. The CDR3 runs from the conserved cysteine through the conserved F or W. The D gene is left open where the match is weak. Clone size is stated in some rows and not others, as once, few, many or a class when expanded.

v_gene,d_gene,abundance,len,j_gene,CDR3nt,CDR3aa
TRBV29-1,TRBD1,few,13,TRBJ1-2,TGCAGCGCCCGGACAGGGGATAACTATGGCTACACCTTC,CSARTGDNYGYTF
TRBV29-1,-,-,14,TRBJ1-1,TGCAGCGTTGCACCCTCCACAGCGGCCACTGAAGCTTTCTTT,CSVAPSTAATEAFF
TRBV27,TRBD1,-,15,TRBJ1-4,TGTGCCAGCAGTCCGGGACAGGCCATTAATGAAAAACTGTTTTTT,CASSPGQAINEKLFF
TRBV7-9,TRBD1,once,17,TRBJ2-3,TGTGCCAGCAGCCTGGGGACCGGGACAGGGGGCACAGATACGCAGTATTTT,CASSLGTGTGGTDTQYF
TRBV19,TRBD1,-,14,TRBJ2-2,TGTGCCAGTCTCGACAGGGCGGGCACCGGGGAGCTGTTTTTT,CASLDRAGTGELFF
TRBV4-3,-,-,13,TRBJ2-5,TGCGCCAGCAGCCAAGTTAGGGGTGAGACCCAGTACTTC,CASSQVRGETQYF
TRBV27,-,once,17,TRBJ2-7,TGTGCCAGAGGAGAGCAGGGTATCAAACTTAGCTCCTACGAGCAGTACTTC,CARGEQGIKLSSYEQYF
TRBV7-2,-,-,16,TRBJ2-1,TGTGCCAGCAGCATACCGTGGAGCCGGCGAAGAGGGGAGCAGTTCTTC,CASSIPWSRRRGEQFF
TRBV6-5,-,-,16,TRBJ2-3,TGTGCCAGCAGTTACGGTGACTCTTTCTTCACAGATACGCAGTATTTT,CASSYGDSFFTDTQYF
TRBV7-8,-,once,14,TRBJ2-7,TGTGCCAGCAGCTTACGGACTGGAATCTACGAGCAGTACTTC,CASSLRTGIYEQYF
TRBV5-1,-,-,13,TRBJ1-1,TGCGCCAGCAGCTTGGATAGGAACACTGAAGCTTTCTTT,CASSLDRNTEAFF
TRBV6-6,TRBD1,-,14,TRBJ2-2,TGTGCCAGCAGGGACAGGGAGGCCACCGGGGAGCTGTTTTTT,CASRDREATGELFF
TRBV10-1,-,-,15,TRBJ2-1,TGCGCCAGCAGTGAATCTCGGCAGGGGTGGGATGAGCAGTTCTTC,CASSESRQGWDEQFF
TRBV4-1,-,-,15,TRBJ2-3,TGCGCCAGCAGCCTAACGAGTAGCGGCACAGATACGCAGTATTTT,CASSLTSSGTDTQYF
TRBV18,TRBD1,few,15,TRBJ1-2,TGTGCCAGCTCAAACCGGGACAGGGGTCTTTATGGCTACACCTTC,CASSNRDRGLYGYTF
TRBV19,-,-,14,TRBJ2-3,TGTGCCAGTAGTATCGAAGGGGGGACAGATACGCAGTATTTT,CASSIEGGTDTQYF
TRBV7-2,TRBD2,-,17,TRBJ2-5,TGTGCCAGCAGCTTAAGAGTAGCGGGAGTGATAGGGGTGACCCAGTACTTC,CASSLRVAGVIGVTQYF
TRBV28,-,-,15,TRBJ1-5,TGTGCCAGCAGTTTAGGGGGAAGACCCAATCAGCCCCAGCATTTT,CASSLGGRPNQPQHF
TRBV7-8,TRBD2,-,16,TRBJ2-2,TGTGCCAGCAGCCCGGGACTAGCGGGAGGCACCGGGGAGCTGTTTTTT,CASSPGLAGGTGELFF
TRBV18,-,-,15,TRBJ2-3,TGTGCCAGCTCACCCTGGACGCAGGGCACAGATACGCAGTATTTT,CASSPWTQGTDTQYF